Listed here are 16 T cell receptor beta chains from one sample, sequenced in a study of CD8+CD57+ T cells in acquired aplastic anemia (dated by TCRdb to the late 2010s). The patients picked for sequencing were ones in whom flow cytometry had shown an expansion of CD8+CD57+ cells. Sequencing relied on an Illumina HiSeq 2000. Genomic DNA served as template for TCR beta VDJ combination and CDR3 sequence profiling. TCRdb trimmed public reads at Q25 via fastp, called clones via MiXCR and kept in-frame beta chains. Every CDR3 protein is listed once, alongside the most common genes and DNA of its rows. Within this sample are approximately 170,000 distinct CDR3 sequences, with around half of them counted one time only. Clones ranked in the top ten supply 3.2% of the sample. The sample taken for sequencing was sorted CD4+, CD8+, or CD8+CD57+ T cells (not recorded which) from PBMCs. All receptors derive from a human donor with aplastic anemia.

Remarks on this clonotype: One base away lies a much larger clone, so this may be a sequencing read error. V usage is TRBV4-2 and J usage is TRBJ2-1; 13 bases are a match to TRBD2. The CDR3 is made up of 16 amino acids. Looked up from germline, CDR1 is LGHNA and CDR2 is YNFKEQ. Losses at the gene ends were 3 bases for V and 4 bases for J; bases not matched to a gene: 3. The DNA for the CDR3 is TGTGCCAGCAGCCACCGACTAGCGGGGGGTTACAATGAGCAGTTCTTC. Translated, it gives CASSHRLAGGYNEQFF.

By proportion, this clonotype is medium-sized. This rearrangement joins TRBV11-2 to TRBJ2-7, with TRBD2 matching 9 bases. The CDR3 runs to 17 residues. CDR1 SGHAT and CDR2 FQNNGV come from the germline V gene. V dropped 4 bases and J dropped 5; count of bases not matched to a gene: 15. Written as DNA, the CDR3 is TGTGCCAGCAGCTACAAGGGGGCCGGGACTAGCTACAACGAGCAGTACGTC. Encoded protein: CASSYKGAGTSYNEQYV.

As regards this clonotype: One end of the junction is discordant with germline, which a read error may explain. The chain joins TRBV14 to TRBJ2-3, with 7 bases matching TRBD1. The CDR3 loop spans 15 amino acids. CDR1 is SGHDN, CDR2 FVKESK, per germline. CDR3 protein: CASRSMGQSTDTQYF. The DNA for the CDR3 is TGTGCCAGCCGCTCGATGGGACAGAGCACGGATACGCAGTATTTT.

The rearrangement uses TRBV29-1 and TRBJ2-3; D not certain. Germline V gene lookup returns CDR1 SQVTM and CDR2 ANQGSEA. The CDR3 contains 13 residues. Trimming removed 8 bases from V and 0 bases from J, with 12 bases in between. Written as DNA, the CDR3 is TGCAGCTTGGTCGCGGCTAGCACAGATACGCAGTATTTT. Amino acid sequence: CSLVAASTDTQYF.

This clonotype was detected only once. One end of the junction varies from germline; a read error may be responsible. CDR3 nucleotide sequence: TGTGCCAGCATCGGAGTCGTGAACGCTGAAGCTTTCTTT. Its protein product is CASIGVVNAEAFF. The chain carries TRBV27 and TRBJ1-1; D uncertain. Germline CDR1 and CDR2: MNHEY and SMNVEV (reference sequence). The CDR3 consists of 13 residues.

With regard to this clonotype: A much larger clone sits a single nucleotide away, making a read error possible. The CDR3 DNA is TGCGCCAGCAGCCCATCCATTCGGACAGGGGGCGCGAGCCAAGAGACCCAGTACTTC. The encoded protein is CASSPSIRTGGASQETQYF. The J gene is TRBJ2-5, the V gene TRBV5-1; 11 nucleotides line up with TRBD1. V dropped 4 bases and J dropped 1; count of bases not matched to a gene: 15. CDR3 length equals 19 residues. The germline gives CDR1 SGHRS, CDR2 YFSETQ.

CDR3 region: CASSLDSRSSGNTIYF. The CDR3 DNA reads TGTGCCAGCAGCTTGGATAGCAGGAGCTCTGGAAACACCATATATTTT. The chain employs TRBV5-5 and TRBJ1-3; D is unresolved. V lost 0 bases and J lost 0, with 10 bases in between. The CDR3 consists of 16 residues. CDR1 is SGHKS and CDR2 is YYEKEE in the germline V gene (reference sequence).

This clonotype was detected ten times or more. The chain carries TRBV12-3 or TRBV12-4 and TRBJ1-2, with D perhaps TRBD1 (6 bases). Deletions cut 3 bases from V and 5 bases from J, with 16 bases between. CDR3 length: 15 amino acids. The CDR3 bases are TGTGCCAGCAGTTTGGGCACAGGGAGGGCTTATGGCTACACCTTC. Its protein product is CASSLGTGRAYGYTF.

This clonotype was observed once. The chain couples TRBV20-1 to TRBJ1-1; D remains unclear. Germline CDR1 reads DFQATT; CDR2 reads SNEGSKA (reference sequence). The CDR3 sequence is 16 residues long. V lost 0 bases and J lost 1, with 15 bases in between. The CDR3 nucleotides are TGCAGTGCTAGAGATCCCCTCGCGCGACAGAACACTGAAGCTTTCTTT. Translated: CSARDPLARQNTEAFF.

Comment on this clonotype: At one boundary the junction diverges from the germline segment, which might be a read error. This rearrangement joins TRBV4-3 to TRBJ2-7; D possibly corresponds to TRBD2 (5 bases). This CDR3 contains 14 residues. Germline V gene sequence: CDR1 LGHNA, CDR2 YSLEER. CDR3 residues: CASSQDRRGRFRSF. In DNA, the CDR3 is TGCGCCAGCAGCCAAGATCGTCGGGGTCGGTTCAGGTCCTTC.

This clonotype was seen more than once but under ten times. A read error may explain this, as a much larger clone is one base away. The rearrangement joins TRBV7-2 to TRBJ2-2; D is possibly TRBD1 (5 bases). CDR1 SGHTA and CDR2 FQGNSA come from the germline V gene. This CDR3 region has 14 residues. CDR3 region: CANSLFQGTGELFF. The CDR3, as DNA: TGTGCCAACAGCTTATTTCAGGGCACCGGGGAGCTGTTTTTT.

This clonotype appeared a few times. V and J are TRBV29-1 and TRBJ2-1; TRBD2 matches 9 bases. V gave up 7 bases and J gave up 7 bases; unmatched junction bases: 14. CDR3 length equals 15 residues. Per the germline V gene, CDR1 is SQVTM and CDR2 is ANQGSEA. CDR3 sequence reads: CSATSYYSGGNEQFF. The CDR3 DNA sequence: TGCAGCGCCACATCGTATTATAGCGGGGGAAATGAGCAGTTCTTC.

This clonotype was detected many times. The chain combines TRBV19 with TRBJ1-5; D ambiguous. Germline CDR1 and CDR2: LNHDA and SQIVND (reference sequence). Trimming cost V 7 bases and J 1 base, with 14 bases left between them. This CDR3 has 15 residues. CDR3 DNA sequence: TGTGCCAGTACCCCCCTTGGAGGGAGCAATCAGCCCCAGCATTTT. Protein: CASTPLGGSNQPQHF.

This clonotype was counted ten times or more. The chain employs TRBV6-5 and TRBJ2-6; the match to TRBD1 covers 8 bases. CDR1 is MNHEY, CDR2 SVGAGI, per germline. The CDR3 has 17 amino acids. The V and J ends lost 2 bases and 4 bases, in that order; junction bases with no gene match: 7. The CDR3 bases are TGTGCCAGCAGTTACAGGACAGGGTTCCCCGGGGCCAACGTCCTGACTTTC. Translating gives CASSYRTGFPGANVLTF.

The chain employs TRBV20-1 and TRBJ1-1, with 7 bases identical to TRBD1. Germline values: CDR1 DFQATT, CDR2 SNEGSKA (reference sequence). Trimming at V came to 5 bases and at J to 3 bases, leaving 12 bases not matched to a gene. The CDR3 extends over 15 amino acids. CDR3 protein: CSASRAGGIYTEAFF. The CDR3 bases are TGCAGTGCTTCTAGGGCAGGGGGGATATACACTGAAGCTTTCTTT.

This sequence joins TRBV11-2 and TRBJ2-1; TRBD2 matches 12 bases. CDR1 is SGHAT and CDR2 is FQNNGV in the germline V gene. V lost 4 bases, J lost 9 bases, and 10 bases stayed unmatched. This CDR3 spans 16 amino acids. The CDR3: CASSSLLAGGPSEQFF. The CDR3, as DNA: TGTGCCAGCAGCTCGCTCCTAGCGGGGGGGCCGAGTGAGCAGTTCTTC.